Listed here are 27 T cell receptor beta chains from one sample, sequenced in a study of regulatory T cells in long-lasting Graves disease. As to time point: newly diagnosed GD, antithyroid drugs for less than 3 months. PBMC RNA served as the TCR library source. The authors built TCR beta libraries using iRepertoire HTBI primers and Arm-PCR of CDR3 regions. In TCRdb, the multiplex PCR reads were re-called with MiXCR into one record per CDR3 protein. The data show approximately 390,000 distinct CDR3 sequences, around 15% seen once. These data also featured in a second study, about T cells in Graves' hyperthyroidism and ophthalmopathy.

The starting material was peripheral blood mononuclear cells (PBMCs), obtained at new diagnosis, from a patient treated with antithyroid drugs. The receptors originated from a woman younger than 35 with Graves disease.

With regard to this clonotype: Possible read error: a much larger clone is one base away. This sequence joins TRBV3-1 and TRBJ2-5, with 10 bases lining up with TRBD2. Germline V lookup: CDR1 LGHDT, CDR2 YNNKEL (reference sequence). J was trimmed by 9 bases and V by 1 base; bases with no gene match: 8. The CDR3 consists of 15 residues. CDR3 region: CASSQGSSGGEAQYF. The CDR3, as DNA: TGTGCCAGCAGCCAAGGTTCTAGCGGGGGTGAGGCCCAGTACTTC.

V is TRBV18 and J is TRBJ1-5; D is possibly TRBD1 (6 bases). This CDR3 is built from 15 residues. V was pared by 3 bases and J by 6 bases, with 15 bases between. Looked up from germline, CDR1 is KGHSH and CDR2 is LQKENI. This CDR3 reads CASSPGAQGIQPQHF. The CDR3 DNA sequence: TGTGCCAGCTCACCGGGGGCGCAGGGGATTCAGCCCCAGCATTTT.

This clonotype was seen ten or more times. V is TRBV18 and J is TRBJ1-1; TRBD1 is a possible D gene (5 bases). The germline V gene has CDR1 KGHSH and CDR2 LQKENI. V was trimmed by 2 bases and J by 1 base, leaving 8 bases between them. The length of the CDR3 is 14 residues. CDR3: CASSPGAGNTEAFF. The CDR3 DNA is TGTGCCAGCTCACCAGGGGCGGGGAACACTGAAGCTTTCTTT. The entire variable domain, with the rest obtained from reference TRBV18 and TRBJ1-1, is as follows: NAGVMQNPRHLVRRRGQEARLRCSPMKGHSHVYWYRQLPEEGLKFMVYLQKENIIDESGMPKERFSAEFPKEGPSILRIQQVVRGDSAAYFCASSPGAGNTEAFFGQGTRLTVV.

At least ten counts were recorded for this clonotype. The chain is built from TRBV28 and TRBJ2-7, with TRBD1 matching over 8 bases. Germline V gene sequence: CDR1 MDHEN, CDR2 SYDVKM. V lost 6 bases, J lost 5 bases, and 3 bases stayed unmatched. CDR3 size: 12 residues. The chain's CDR3 is CASRDREDEQYF. CDR3 nucleotide sequence: TGTGCCAGCAGGGACAGGGAGGACGAGCAGTACTTC.

As for this clonotype: This may come from a read error, since a much larger clone is one base off. The genes are TRBV7-9 and TRBJ2-5, with D perhaps matching TRBD1 (5 bases). This CDR3 region has 15 residues. Germline assignment: CDR1 SEHNR and CDR2 FQNEAQ (reference sequence). The CDR3 region is CASSSLDSRQGTQYF. CDR3 DNA sequence: TGTGCCAGCAGCTCACTTGACAGCAGACAAGGGACCCAGTACTTC.

The chain employs TRBV10-3 and TRBJ1-2, with D perhaps TRBD1 (6 bases). Germline loops: CDR1 ENHRY, CDR2 SYGVKD. The length of the CDR3 is 13 residues. The ends were cut back, 10 bases at V and 2 bases at J, with 14 bases in the middle. CDR3 DNA sequence: TGTGCCACGGGGATCGGACAGAACTATGGCTACACCTTC. It translates to CATGIGQNYGYTF.

The table lists this clonotype with a few counts. Given a much more abundant clone one base away, this may be a read error. The rearrangement uses TRBV18 and TRBJ2-4; 7 bases align to TRBD1. Trimming removed 3 bases from V and 13 bases from J; junction bases left unmatched: 21. The CDR3 spans 17 residues. Per the germline V gene, CDR1 is KGHSH and CDR2 is LQKENI. For the CDR3, the DNA is TGTGCCAGCTCACCGTTGCCACAGGGGAGCTCCTACAATGAGCAGTACTTC. Residues: CASSPLPQGSSYNEQYF.

This clonotype has ten or more counts. The rearrangement uses TRBV7-3 and TRBJ1-1; D uncertain. In germline, CDR1 is SGHTA, CDR2 FQGTGA. The CDR3 contains 16 residues. V was trimmed by 5 bases and J by 0 bases, leaving 16 bases between them. The CDR3 loop reads CASSPMARTMNTEAFF. The CDR3 bases are TGTGCCAGCAGCCCGATGGCCCGGACCATGAACACTGAAGCTTTCTTT.

In its sample, this clonotype was seen many times. The CDR3 bases are TGTGCCAGCAGTGGTGGGACTAGCCTCCAAGAGACCCAGTACTTC. Its translation: CASSGGTSLQETQYF. This chain connects TRBV2 to TRBJ2-1; 9 bases align to TRBD2. The DNA end is a closer match to TRBJ2-5, so the J assignment may be wrong. Germline assignment: CDR1 SNHLY and CDR2 FYNNEI. This CDR3 contains 15 residues.

This clonotype was seen at least ten times. V is TRBV6-1 and J is TRBJ2-7, with a tentative D call TRBD1 (5 bases). Germline loops: CDR1 MNHNS, CDR2 SASEGT. Deletions cut 3 bases from V and 3 bases from J, with 9 bases between. The CDR3 runs 13 residues. This chain's CDR3 is CASSDRASYEQYF. As DNA, the CDR3 is TGTGCCAGCAGTGACAGGGCTAGCTACGAGCAGTACTTC.

As to this clonotype: The CDR3 does not end in the conserved phenylalanine or tryptophan, so this is likely a read error. The genes are TRBV7-9 and TRBJ1-1; perhaps TRBD1 as D (5 bases). Germline V lookup: CDR1 SEHNR, CDR2 FQNEAQ (reference sequence). V lost 6 bases and J 1 base, leaving 18 bases between the germline ends. The CDR3 has 16 residues. The CDR3 region is CASRHPPGPQNTEAFL. CDR3 DNA sequence: TGTGCCAGCAGGCATCCCCCAGGGCCTCAGAACACTGAAGCTTTCCTT.

In this sample, this clonotype turned up many times. The genes are TRBV7-2 and TRBJ2-3, with D possibly TRBD2 on 6 matching bases. Trimming stripped 2 bases from V and 4 bases from J, with 13 bases between. The CDR3 runs 15 residues. CDR1 and CDR2 from the germline V gene are SGHTA and FQGNSA. CDR3 sequence reads: CASSLRTNPPDTQYF. The CDR3 region has the DNA TGTGCCAGCAGCTTACGGACTAATCCCCCAGATACGCAGTATTTT. Together with reference TRBV7-2 and TRBJ2-3, the CDR3 gives the full variable domain: GAGVSQSPSNKVTEKGKDVELRCDPISGHTALYWYRQSLGQGLEFLIYFQGNSAPDKSGLPSDRFSAERTGGSVSTLTIQRTQQEDSAVYLCASSLRTNPPDTQYFGPGTRLTVL.

This clonotype was recorded at least ten times. CDR3 sequence reads: CASSRLAGGYNEQFF. CDR3 DNA: TGTGCCAGCAGTCGACTAGCGGGAGGCTACAATGAGCAGTTCTTC. This chain uses TRBV12-3 or TRBV12-4 with TRBJ2-1; 13 bases are shared with TRBD2. The CDR3 has 15 residues. Germline trimming cut 5 bases from V and 3 bases from J; bases unmatched to any gene: 1.

This clonotype showed up many times. The chain joins TRBV12-3 or TRBV12-4 to TRBJ1-1; D call uncertain. V was clipped by 6 bases and J by 1 base, with 9 bases between them. There are 13 residues in the CDR3. CDR3 region: CASSRAQNTEAFF. The CDR3 bases are TGTGCCAGCAGCCGGGCCCAGAACACTGAAGCTTTCTTT.

This clonotype was counted a few times. The genes are TRBV4-2 and TRBJ2-5, with 8 bases fitting TRBD1. Germline V gives CDR1 LGHNA, CDR2 YNFKEQ. Trimming removed 6 bases from V and 1 base from J; junction bases left unmatched: 1. The CDR3 extends over 13 amino acids. The chain's CDR3 is CASRGQAQETQYF. The CDR3 nucleotides read TGTGCCAGCAGGGGACAGGCCCAAGAGACCCAGTACTTC.

This clonotype came up many times. The rearrangement uses TRBV28 and TRBJ1-2, with 7 bases identical to TRBD1. The CDR3 has 14 residues. CDR1 and CDR2 from the germline V gene are MDHEN and SYDVKM. Trimming took 5 bases from V and 4 from J; bases not matched to a gene: 7. This chain's CDR3 is CASSTPTGIYGYTF. CDR3 in DNA: TGTGCCAGCAGTACCCCGACAGGGATCTATGGCTACACCTTC.

This clonotype was picked up many times. This sequence joins TRBV3-1 and TRBJ2-7, with D unresolved. Germline assignment: CDR1 LGHDT and CDR2 YNNKEL (reference sequence). The CDR3 totals 12 residues. V gave up 0 bases and J gave up 5 bases, with 5 bases separating them. CDR3 region: CASSQESHEQYF. DNA for the CDR3: TGTGCCAGCAGCCAAGAATCCCACGAGCAGTACTTC.

Worth noting for this clonotype: With a much larger clone just one base away, this may be a read error. This chain uses TRBV6-1 with TRBJ2-2; D ambiguous. Germline V gives CDR1 MNHNS, CDR2 SASEGT. This CDR3 is built from 16 residues. V was pared by 4 bases and J by 6 bases, with 18 bases between. The chain's CDR3 is CASSVRVIPISGELFF. The CDR3 DNA follows: TGTGCCAGCAGTGTAAGAGTAATCCCCATCTCCGGGGAGCTGTTTTTT.

This clonotype was found many times. The chain combines TRBV5-1 with TRBJ2-1, with 7 bases matching TRBD2. This CDR3 comprises 15 residues. V shed 4 bases and J 7 bases; nucleotides not matched to a gene: 11. The germline gives CDR1 SGHRS, CDR2 YFSETQ. The CDR3 here is CASSRLGAGENEQFF. Written as DNA, the CDR3 is TGCGCCAGCAGCCGGCTGGGCGCGGGAGAGAATGAGCAGTTCTTC.

The J gene is TRBJ2-2, the V gene TRBV19; the D gene could be TRBD1 or TRBD2 (6 bases each). CDR3 size: 16 residues. V lost 3 bases, J lost 3 bases, and 14 bases lay in between. Germline V CDR1 and CDR2: LNHDA, SQIVND (reference sequence). The CDR3 DNA reads as TGTGCCAGTAGTATGTTGGGGGGCGCGGACACCGGGGAGCTGTTTTTT. Translating it yields CASSMLGGADTGELFF.

This chain joins TRBV16 and TRBJ2-2; D is unresolved. The CDR3 is 14 residues long. V was trimmed by 2 bases and J by 4 bases, leaving 8 bases between them. Germline assignment: CDR1 KGHSY and CDR2 FQNENV. CDR3 bases: TGTGCCAGCAGCCAAGGGGTCAGCACCGGGGAGCTGTTTTTT. Protein sequence: CASSQGVSTGELFF.

J is TRBJ2-1 and V is TRBV3-1, with TRBD2 as a possible D gene (5 bases). The V and J ends lost 1 base and 8 bases respectively, with 24 bases between them. This CDR3 region has 18 residues. Per germline, CDR1 LGHDT and CDR2 YNNKEL (reference sequence). DNA of the CDR3: TGTGCCAGCAGCCAAGTCTCAGCGGAGGCCCTCATGATTTATGAGCAGTTCTTC. Encoded protein: CASSQVSAEALMIYEQFF.

The genes are TRBV12-5 and TRBJ2-3; 12 bases are shared with TRBD2. The DNA matches TRBJ2-5 better at its end, which makes the J call doubtful. Germline CDR1 reads LGHNT; CDR2 reads FRNRAP. There are 17 residues in the CDR3. CDR3 region: CASGLRLAGVPGETQYF. The CDR3, as DNA: TGTGCTAGTGGCCTCCGACTAGCGGGAGTTCCGGGAGAGACCCAGTACTTC.

This clonotype was seen a few times. This chain links TRBV6-1 with TRBJ1-1; D is ambiguous. The V end was cut by 0 bases, the J end by 0 bases, with 17 bases between. This CDR3 is built from 18 residues. Germline loops: CDR1 MNHNS, CDR2 SASEGT. The CDR3 DNA reads TGTGCCAGCAGTGAAGCCTTATCAGTCGACTCATTGAACACTGAAGCTTTCTTT. Its protein product is CASSEALSVDSLNTEAFF.

This clonotype came up many times. The rearrangement joins TRBV3-1 to TRBJ2-7; D may correspond to TRBD1 or TRBD2 (5 bases each). Germline CDR1 LGHDT, CDR2 YNNKEL (reference sequence). This CDR3 has 18 amino acids. V dropped 4 bases and J dropped 2 bases, with 24 bases sitting between them. CDR3 bases: TGTGCCAGCAGCCCTACGCCGGGGCAGCCTATCCGGCCCTACGAGCAGTACTTC. It encodes CASSPTPGQPIRPYEQYF.

The chain links TRBV2 to TRBJ1-2; 12 bases match TRBD1. The CDR3 runs 16 residues. J gave up 8 bases and V 5 bases, and 12 bases lay outside the gene matches. From germline, CDR1 is SNHLY and CDR2 FYNNEI. The CDR3, as DNA: TGTGCCAGCAGTTTGTCCGGGACAGGGGGCGCGGGCGGCTACACCTTC. Translated: CASSLSGTGGAGGYTF.

This clonotype came up many times. The chain employs TRBV5-5 and TRBJ1-2; D unresolved. The CDR3 is made up of 15 amino acids. Germline CDR1 is SGHKS and CDR2 is YYEKEE (reference sequence). Between the trimmed V and J ends, which lost 0 bases and 3 bases, there was a span of 12 bases. CDR3 residues: CASSLGPGIDYGYTF. The DNA for the CDR3 is TGTGCCAGCAGCTTGGGTCCGGGTATCGACTATGGCTACACCTTC.